This T cell receptor (beta chain) was captured in a study of patients and donors after allogeneic stem cell transplantation. TCRdb reprocessed the RT-PCR reads with MiXCR, giving one entry per CDR3 protein. Here the sample spans fewer than 200,000 distinct CDR3 sequences, approximately 30% being singletons. This clonotype was seen a few times. The clonotype comes from a human donor who was either an allogeneic HSCT recipient or a stem cell or donor lymphocyte infusion donor (not recorded which). It is not recorded whose cells these are; they may come from a transplant donor. The source material was blood, either unsorted or a sorted T cell fraction (not recorded which).

CDR3 coding DNA: TGCGCCAGCAGCTTGGAGGCCTTTAACTATGGCTACACCTTC. This encodes CASSLEAFNYGYTF. The V call is TRBV5-1, the J call TRBJ1-2; D gene ambiguous. Trimming took off 0 bases at V and 1 base at J, with 7 bases between the two ends. CDR1 is SGHRS, CDR2 YFSETQ, per germline. The CDR3 extends over 14 amino acids.